This TCR beta chain was recorded in a study of cytomegalovirus exposure and HLA in healthy donors. Comment on this clone: The antigen is undetermined.

The PCR ran on 60 Vbeta and 13 Jbeta primers. Assay: immunoSEQ multiplex PCR; the TCRdb copy retains only in-frame clones and omits some. The table shows more than 80,000 clones, with 70% to 80% occurring only once. Findings and caveats of the study: When a later analysis compared HLA-associated TCR beta chains with equally common others, the HLA-associated chains turned out to be more clonally expanded and to have lower generation probabilities. Cytomegalovirus-associated status was assigned to fewer than 200 TCR beta chains.

CDR1 and CDR2 (germline): LNHNV, YYDKDF (reference sequence). With 5 bases clipped from V and 2 bases from J, the junction kept 11 bases outside the gene matches. This CDR3 has 17 residues. The donors gave bone marrow, and they were healthy. Donors showed nominal health when sampled, although they likely had unrecorded immune exposures. The chain is built from TRBV15 and TRBJ2-7, with 11 bases identical to TRBD2. Material for sequencing was PBMCs. The clonotype was recovered from a boy younger than 18 in good health and CMV-seronegative. CDR3 region: CATSGGLGLAGTYEQYF. In nucleotides, the CDR3 is TGTGCCACCAGCGGGGGGCTCGGACTAGCGGGTACCTACGAGCAGTACTTC.